This T cell receptor (beta chain) was sequenced in a study of T-cell reconstitution after alpha-beta-depleted transplantation in children. Study results and caveats: Expanded clones from the graft, numbering several hundred, reportedly supplied alpha-beta T cells about two months after transplant. It was newly produced T cells that mostly accounted for T-cell counts and diversity one year after transplant. In some patients, recipient T cells and intrathymic progenitors surviving conditioning explained high day-60 diversity.

This clonotype was observed at least ten times. The antigen remains undetermined. Construction of the TCRbeta library involved unique molecular identifiers. Using its own MiXCR run on the PCR reads, TCRdb lists one record per CDR3 protein. The table has approximately 290,000 distinct CDR3 sequences, under 14% seen once. V was cut by 1 base and J by 3 bases, with 7 bases left in between. The CDR3 spans 14 residues. Per the germline V gene, CDR1 is MNHEY and CDR2 is SMNVEV (reference sequence). The TCR was taken from a male patient aged 2 to 10 who had a stem cell transplant for chronic granulomatous disease, so the T cells may come from the graft donor. The sequencing here drew on peripheral blood, taken 180 days after TCRalphabeta/CD19-depleted stem cell transplant. V is TRBV27 and J is TRBJ2-1, with a weak D call TRBD2 (5 bases). Here the CDR3 reads CASSLWGDYNEQFF. The CDR3 region has the DNA TGTGCCAGCAGTTTATGGGGAGACTACAATGAGCAGTTCTTC.